This section outlines one T cell receptor (beta chain) sequence together with its context. This CDR3 has 15 residues. The germline V and J ends were trimmed by 1 base and 8 bases, with 15 bases remaining between them. Germline V lookup: CDR1 SGHTA, CDR2 FQGNSA. Assay used: immunoSEQ multiplex PCR; TCRdb lists only in-frame clones, some missing. The table lists some 13,000 clones, about 78% of them singletons. The data belong to a study of blood T cell repertoires in COVID-19. As for the study in general: T cells, B-cell-depleted T cells, or PBMCs provided the cDNA or gDNA that served as material.

Sequencing input: peripheral blood. This receptor was obtained from a human donor in a cohort sampled during active COVID-19. V is TRBV7-2 and J is TRBJ2-4; D is undetermined. DNA for the CDR3: TGTGCCAGCAGCTTAGACAGACCCAGTTCGGACATTCAGTACTTC. It is translated as CASSLDRPSSDIQYF. Full variable domain (rest looked up from reference TRBV7-2 and TRBJ2-4): GAGVSQSPSNKVTEKGKDVELRCDPISGHTALYWYRQSLGQGLEFLIYFQGNSAPDKSGLPSDRFSAERTGGSVSTLTIQRTQQEDSAVYLCASSLDRPSSDIQYFGAGTRLSVL.